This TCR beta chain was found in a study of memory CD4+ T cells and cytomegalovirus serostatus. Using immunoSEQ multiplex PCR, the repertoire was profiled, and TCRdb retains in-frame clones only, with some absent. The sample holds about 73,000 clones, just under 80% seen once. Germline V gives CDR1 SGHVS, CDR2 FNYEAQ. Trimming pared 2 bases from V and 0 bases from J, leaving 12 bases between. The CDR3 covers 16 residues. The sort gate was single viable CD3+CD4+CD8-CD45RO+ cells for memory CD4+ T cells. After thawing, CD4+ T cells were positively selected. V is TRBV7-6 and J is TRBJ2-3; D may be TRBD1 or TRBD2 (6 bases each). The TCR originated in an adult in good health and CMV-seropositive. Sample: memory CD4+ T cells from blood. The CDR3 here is CASSLNRGQSTDTQYF. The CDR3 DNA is TGTGCCAGCAGCTTAAATCGGGGGCAGAGCACAGATACGCAGTATTTT.